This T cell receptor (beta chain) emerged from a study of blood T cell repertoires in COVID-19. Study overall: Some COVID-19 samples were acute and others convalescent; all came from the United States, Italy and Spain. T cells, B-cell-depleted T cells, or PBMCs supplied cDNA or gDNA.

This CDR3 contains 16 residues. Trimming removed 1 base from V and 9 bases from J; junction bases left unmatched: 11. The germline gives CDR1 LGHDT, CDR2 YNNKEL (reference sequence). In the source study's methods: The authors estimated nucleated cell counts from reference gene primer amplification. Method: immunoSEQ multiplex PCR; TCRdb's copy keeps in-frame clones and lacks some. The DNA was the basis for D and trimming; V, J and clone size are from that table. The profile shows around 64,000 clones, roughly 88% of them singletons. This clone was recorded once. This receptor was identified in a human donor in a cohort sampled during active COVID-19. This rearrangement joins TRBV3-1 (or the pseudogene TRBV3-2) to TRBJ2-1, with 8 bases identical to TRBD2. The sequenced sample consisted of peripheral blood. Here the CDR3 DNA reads TGTGCCAGCAGCCAAGGTAATAGCGGGGCCCCGGGTGAGCAGTTCTTC. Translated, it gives CASSQGNSGAPGEQFF.